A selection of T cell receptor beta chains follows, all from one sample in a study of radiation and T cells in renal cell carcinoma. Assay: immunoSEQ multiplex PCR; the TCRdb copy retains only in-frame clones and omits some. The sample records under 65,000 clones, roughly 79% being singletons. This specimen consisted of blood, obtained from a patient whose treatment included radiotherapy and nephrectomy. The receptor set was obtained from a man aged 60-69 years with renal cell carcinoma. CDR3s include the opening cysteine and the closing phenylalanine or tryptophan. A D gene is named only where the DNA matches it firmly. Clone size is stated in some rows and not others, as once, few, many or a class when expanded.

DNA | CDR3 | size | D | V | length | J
TGCAGCGTTGATTCAGGGGTGGCAGATACGCAGTATTTT | CSVDSGVADTQYF | - | - | TRBV29-1 | 13 | TRBJ2-3
TGTGCCAGCAGCTACTCCACAGGGCCCAATCAGCCCCAGCATTTT | CASSYSTGPNQPQHF | - | - | TRBV11-2 | 15 | TRBJ1-5
TGTGCCAGTAGTACTCTGTGGGGACAGGGTGGAGGTCAGGGCAATCAGCCCCAGCATTTT | CASSTLWGQGGGQGNQPQHF | few | TRBD1 | TRBV19 | 20 | TRBJ1-5
TGTGCCAGCAGTTACTCTGTAGCGAACACTGAAGCTTTCTTT | CASSYSVANTEAFF | - | - | TRBV6-6 | 14 | TRBJ1-1
TGTGCCTGGAGTGTGGGCGGGGGAGGAGCAGATACGCAGTATTTT | CAWSVGGGGADTQYF | - | TRBD2 | TRBV30 | 15 | TRBJ2-3
TGTGCCAGCGGGCGGGCAGGAACTTACAATGAGCAGTTCTTC | CASGRAGTYNEQFF | - | - | TRBV7-2 | 14 | TRBJ2-1
TGTGCCAGCAGTTATAAACCTGGATTCAATCAGCCCCAGCATTTT | CASSYKPGFNQPQHF | - | - | TRBV6-5 | 15 | TRBJ1-5
TGTGCCAGCAGCGGAGGGACAATTGAAGCTTTCTTT | CASSGGTIEAFF | - | - | TRBV7-9 | 12 | TRBJ1-1
TGTGCCAGCAGCCCCCCGGGGGATACAGATACGCAGTATTTT | CASSPPGDTDTQYF | - | - | TRBV13 | 14 | TRBJ2-3
TGTGCCAGCAGCCTTACTACGGGGTTATCCTACGAGCAGTACTTC | CASSLTTGLSYEQYF | few | - | TRBV7-2 | 15 | TRBJ2-7
TGTGCCAGCAGCTTAGCACCCCCGGGACTAGCGAACAATGAGCAGTTCTTC | CASSLAPPGLANNEQFF | - | TRBD2 | TRBV7-3 | 17 | TRBJ2-1
TGCGCCGTCCGCCGAGGACCGTACTATGGCTACACCTTC | CAVRRGPYYGYTF | - | - | TRBV23-1 | 13 | TRBJ1-2
TGTGCCAGCAGCGCCCGGGGACTAAGCTCTGGGGCCAACGTCCTGACTTTC | CASSARGLSSGANVLTF | - | TRBD2 | TRBV9 | 17 | TRBJ2-6
TGTGCCAGCAGGCCTAGACGGAACACCGGGGAGCTGTTTTTT | CASRPRRNTGELFF | few | - | TRBV11-3 | 14 | TRBJ2-2
TGTGCCAGCAGCTTAGGAGGGGCGGGTGATTCACCCCTCCACTTT | CASSLGGAGDSPLHF | medium-sized | - | TRBV7-2 | 15 | TRBJ1-6
TGTGCCAGCAGCTTAACCGGAGGGGGTCAAGAGACCCAGTACTTC | CASSLTGGGQETQYF | - | - | TRBV7-9 | 15 | TRBJ2-5
TGTGCCAGCAGCTTGGATCAGAGTCAGCCCCAGCATTTT | CASSLDQSQPQHF | - | - | TRBV5-8 | 13 | TRBJ1-5
TGTGCCAGCAGCCAAGGATGGGAGGGGACCCAGTACTTC | CASSQGWEGTQYF | - | TRBD2 | TRBV4-2 | 13 | TRBJ2-5
TGTGCCAGCAGTTACGCGTCTAGCGGGGGAGGAGAGACCCAGTACTTC | CASSYASSGGGETQYF | - | TRBD2 | TRBV6-5 | 16 | TRBJ2-5
TGTGCCAGCAGACACTCCAACACCGGGGAGCTGTTTTTT | CASRHSNTGELFF | - | - | TRBV27 | 13 | TRBJ2-2
TGCGCCAGCAGTTACGAATCTCAAGAGACCCAGTACTTC | CASSYESQETQYF | - | - | TRBV5-1 | 13 | TRBJ2-5
TGTGCCAGCTCACCGACACTAGCGTCGCGAGAGACCCAGTACTTC | CASSPTLASRETQYF | - | TRBD2 | TRBV18 | 15 | TRBJ2-5
TGTGCCAGCAGCCTGAGGACGGCTAGCACAGATACGCAGTATTTT | CASSLRTASTDTQYF | - | - | TRBV7-6 | 15 | TRBJ2-3